This T cell receptor (beta chain) was captured by sequencing in a study of cytomegalovirus exposure and HLA in healthy donors. A remark on this clone: Its specificity is unknown.

Primers: 60 Vbeta forward and 13 Jbeta reverse. Measured with immunoSEQ multiplex PCR; TCRdb has only the in-frame clones, and not every one. Of just over 95,000 clones listed, under 85% are singletons. Study results and caveats: Reportedly, cytomegalovirus status was diagnosed with high sensitivity and specificity. Productive rates of about 90% or about 30% were seen for most TCR beta V segments in an earlier analysis. Analyzed later, most CMV-associated TCR beta chains appeared HLA-restricted.

CDR3 length equals 16 residues. With V trimmed by 6 bases and J by 4 bases, 14 bases remained unmatched. Germline V gives CDR1 SNHLY, CDR2 FYNNEI. This sequence joins TRBV2 and TRBJ1-1; 7 nucleotides align to TRBD1. Sequenced: PBMCs. The receptor comes from a middle-aged woman in good health and CMV-seropositive. Written as DNA, the CDR3 is TGTGCCAGCAGGCACCCTCTAGACAGGGCGACCACTGAAGCTTTCTTT. It codes for CASRHPLDRATTEAFF.